One and the same sample provided the 31 T cell receptor beta chains below, sequenced in a study of blood T cells in healthy people across ages. Primed by a sample-barcoded 5' primer and a J-beta primer mix, a second PCR proceeded for roughly 6 to 12 cycles. TCRdb fed the 5' RACE reads into MiXCR, producing one record per CDR3 protein. Among about 940,000 distinct CDR3 sequences listed, 40% to 60% were seen once. The sample was blood. These receptors were obtained from a man aged 25-40 years in good health.

This clonotype came up a few times. The chain carries TRBV7-9 and TRBJ2-5, with no clear D. The germline gives CDR1 SEHNR, CDR2 FQNEAQ (reference sequence). The CDR3 contains 13 residues. Between the trimmed V and J ends, which lost 11 bases and 2 bases, there was a span of 15 bases. CDR3 region: CAVGTQEQETQYF. The CDR3 region has the DNA TGTGCCGTCGGAACCCAGGAACAAGAGACCCAGTACTTC. Full variable domain (remainder filled in from reference TRBV7-9 and TRBJ2-5): DTGVSQNPRHKITKRGQNVTFRCDPISEHNRLYWYRQTLGQGPEFLTYFQNEAQLEKSRLLSDRFSAERPKGSFSTLEIQRTEQGDSAMYLCAVGTQEQETQYFGPGTRLLVL.

For this clonotype: The junction and the germline gene differ at one end; a read error may be behind it. The CDR3 loop is CTSSQDLGLTDTQYF. The DNA for the CDR3 is TGTACCAGCAGCCAAGACTTGGGTCTTACAGATACGCAGTATTTT. The J gene is TRBJ2-3, the V gene TRBV3-1; D gene unclear. CDR1 is LGHDT and CDR2 is YNNKEL in the germline V gene (reference sequence). The CDR3 sequence is 15 residues long.

The chain joins TRBV29-1 to TRBJ2-5; D is unclear. Between the trimmed V and J ends, which lost 1 base and 11 bases, there was a span of 14 bases. This CDR3 spans 12 amino acids. Germline V gene sequence: CDR1 SQVTM, CDR2 ANQGSEA. For the CDR3, the DNA is TGCAGCGTTGAAGGAGTTGGCTACGGGCAGTACTTC. Its protein product is CSVEGVGYGQYF.

This clonotype has just a few counts. The gene calls are TRBV28 and TRBJ2-7, with D hard to call. The V end was cut by 5 bases, the J end by 6 bases, with 14 bases between. Germline loops: CDR1 MDHEN, CDR2 SYDVKM. This CDR3 has 13 residues. The CDR3 here is CASSRPFAVEQYF. The DNA of the CDR3 is TGTGCCAGCAGTAGGCCGTTCGCGGTCGAGCAGTACTTC.

This clonotype was counted a few times. The chain combines TRBV25-1 with TRBJ2-4; perhaps D is TRBD1 or TRBD2 (5 bases each). The last part of the DNA fits TRBJ2-7 better; the J call may be wrong. The CDR3 is 12 residues long. Germline CDR1 MGHDK, CDR2 SYGVNS. The CDR3 DNA reads TGTGCCAGCAGTGGAGGGGATCACGAGCAGTACTTC. Encoded protein: CASSGGDHEQYF.

In this sample, this clonotype turned up once. The V and J genes are TRBV20-1 and TRBJ2-1; 9 bases fit TRBD1. Losses at the gene ends were 6 bases for V and 10 bases for J; bases not matched to a gene: 7. Germline V CDR1 and CDR2: DFQATT, SNEGSKA (reference sequence). The CDR3 has 12 amino acids. CDR3 bases: TGCAGTGCCTCGACAGGGGGGCGCGAGCAGTTCTTC. Protein sequence: CSASTGGREQFF.

This clonotype was counted between two and nine times. The rearrangement links TRBV9 to TRBJ2-1; TRBD2 agrees at 9 bases. V was pared by 6 bases and J by 4 bases, with 11 bases of the junction left unmatched. From germline, CDR1 is SGDLS and CDR2 YYNGEE. The CDR3 consists of 16 residues. The CDR3 region is CASTQGRGGSYNEQFF. CDR3 nucleotides: TGTGCCAGCACCCAAGGGCGGGGGGGATCTTACAATGAGCAGTTCTTC.

The J gene is TRBJ2-2, the V gene TRBV27; TRBD2 matches at 11 bases. This CDR3 region has 15 residues. CDR1 and CDR2 (germline): MNHEY, SMNVEV (reference sequence). Trimming took 4 bases from V and 6 from J; bases not matched to a gene: 4. CDR3 residues: CASSSRGLAAGELFF. CDR3 DNA sequence: TGTGCCAGCAGTTCCCGGGGACTAGCGGCCGGGGAGCTGTTTTTT.

The chain recombines TRBV20-1 with TRBJ2-5; 10 bases align to TRBD2. The germline gives CDR1 DFQATT, CDR2 SNEGSKA (reference sequence). V trimming: 6 bases; J trimming: 4 bases; junction bases outside the gene matches: 11. The CDR3 is made up of 15 amino acids. The CDR3 DNA sequence: TGCAGTGCCTTCAGAGCGGGGGGGCTTCGAGAGACCCAGTACTTC. It codes for CSAFRAGGLRETQYF.

The sample holds a few counts of this clonotype. The V gene is TRBV4-2, the J gene TRBJ2-3, with 12 positions matching TRBD2. J was trimmed by 8 bases and V by 0 bases; bases with no gene match: 6. Looked up from germline, CDR1 is LGHNA and CDR2 is YNFKEQ. This CDR3 has 16 amino acids. The CDR3 loop reads CASSQDPSGGAVTQYF. The CDR3 coding sequence is TGTGCCAGCAGCCAAGATCCTAGCGGGGGGGCCGTTACGCAGTATTTT.

V and J are TRBV6-1 and TRBJ2-7, with D possibly matching TRBD1 (6 bases). This CDR3 contains 14 residues. V was shortened by 3 bases and J by 5 bases, with 14 bases between the two germline ends. From germline, CDR1 is MNHNS and CDR2 SASEGT. CDR3 in DNA: TGTGCCAGCAGTGAGTCGCGTAACAGGGACGAGCAGTACTTC. Encoded protein: CASSESRNRDEQYF.

The chain recombines TRBV20-1 with TRBJ2-3, with TRBD2 matching 12 bases. Trimming at V came to 6 bases and at J to 2 bases, leaving 12 bases not matched to a gene. The germline V gene encodes CDR1 DFQATT and CDR2 SNEGSKA (reference sequence). This CDR3 is built from 17 residues. CDR3 protein: CSAPEASGGVVTDTQYF. The CDR3 DNA is TGCAGTGCCCCCGAGGCTAGCGGGGGGGTTGTCACAGATACGCAGTATTTT.

This clonotype was detected a few times. This chain connects TRBV6-2 or TRBV6-3 to TRBJ2-3; 11 nucleotides align to TRBD2. After removal of 6 bases from V and 2 bases from J, the junction contained 10 bases not matched to a gene. This CDR3 is 17 amino acids long. The germline gives CDR1 MNHEY, CDR2 SVGEGT. CDR3 DNA sequence: TGTGCCAGCAGCAGATATGGGACTAGCGGAATCACAGATACGCAGTATTTT. This sequence encodes CASSRYGTSGITDTQYF.

The V gene is TRBV6-6, the J gene TRBJ1-5, with 7 bases that match TRBD1. Per the germline V gene, CDR1 is MNHNY and CDR2 is SVGAGI (reference sequence). This CDR3 comprises 14 residues. V was clipped by 6 bases and J by 3 bases; unmatched bases: 5. The DNA for the CDR3 is TGTGCCAGCAGATACGGGACAGTCAATCAGCCCCAGCATTTT. Translation: CASRYGTVNQPQHF.

This clonotype was counted many times. The J gene is TRBJ2-7, the V gene TRBV18, with D tentatively TRBD2 (5 bases). CDR3 length: 16 residues. V lost 0 bases and J lost 2, with 14 bases in between. Germline lookup yields CDR1 KGHSH and CDR2 LQKENI. Here the CDR3 reads CASSPPGPGSAYEQYF. In DNA form, the CDR3 reads TGTGCCAGCTCACCACCAGGCCCGGGATCCGCCTACGAGCAGTACTTC.

This clonotype has more than one count but fewer than ten. This rearrangement joins TRBV3-1 to TRBJ2-1; D is unclear. The length of the CDR3 is 13 residues. From germline, CDR1 is LGHDT and CDR2 YNNKEL (reference sequence). V lost 0 bases and J 12 bases, leaving 12 bases between the germline ends. The CDR3 bases are TGTGCCAGCAGCCAAGATCACCGAAGGGCGCAGTTCTTC. Protein: CASSQDHRRAQFF.

The rearrangement links TRBV20-1 to TRBJ2-6; D ambiguous. V shed 8 bases and J shed 2 bases, with 13 bases lying between them. The CDR3 totals 14 residues. The germline gives CDR1 DFQATT, CDR2 SNEGSKA (reference sequence). The CDR3 loop reads CSTKRTAGANVLTF. The CDR3 DNA sequence: TGCAGTACAAAACGAACTGCTGGGGCCAACGTCCTGACTTTC.

This clonotype was detected many times. The chain employs TRBV7-9 and TRBJ2-5; no firm D call. The CDR3 is 13 amino acids. V gave up 2 bases and J gave up 2 bases, with 6 bases separating them. Germline CDR1 is SEHNR and CDR2 is FQNEAQ (reference sequence). The CDR3 protein is CASSLMEQETQYF. CDR3 nucleotide sequence: TGTGCCAGCAGCTTAATGGAACAAGAGACCCAGTACTTC. The entire variable domain, with the rest obtained from reference TRBV7-9 and TRBJ2-5, is as follows: DTGVSQNPRHKITKRGQNVTFRCDPISEHNRLYWYRQTLGQGPEFLTYFQNEAQLEKSRLLSDRFSAERPKGSFSTLEIQRTEQGDSAMYLCASSLMEQETQYFGPGTRLLVL.

The CDR3 is CASSDDRTTFNYGYTF. In DNA form, the CDR3 reads TGTGCCAGCAGCGACGACAGGACAACGTTTAACTATGGCTACACCTTC. The V and J genes are TRBV7-2 and TRBJ1-2; D may be TRBD1 (6 bases). This CDR3 has 16 amino acids. The V gene's germline CDR1 is SGHTA and CDR2 FQGNSA. Trimming took off 5 bases at V and 1 base at J, with 17 bases between the two ends. Full variable domain (outside the CDR3, taken from reference TRBV7-2 and TRBJ1-2): GAGVSQSPSNKVTEKGKDVELRCDPISGHTALYWYRQSLGQGLEFLIYFQGNSAPDKSGLPSDRFSAERTGGSVSTLTIQRTQQEDSAVYLCASSDDRTTFNYGYTFGSGTRLTVV.

This chain links TRBV10-3 with TRBJ2-1; the match to TRBD2 covers 14 bases. The DNA matches TRBJ2-7 better at its end, which makes the J call doubtful. Germline V gives CDR1 ENHRY, CDR2 SYGVKD. CDR3 size: 18 residues. CDR3 bases: TGTGCCACAGCCGGGACTAGCGGGGGCCTTAGCTCCTACAATGAGCAGTACTTC. Amino acid sequence: CATAGTSGGLSSYNEQYF.

The chain combines TRBV5-6 with TRBJ2-5; TRBD1 agrees at 7 bases. Looked up from germline, CDR1 is SGHDT and CDR2 is YYEEEE. With 4 bases clipped from V and 11 bases from J, the junction kept 17 bases outside the gene matches. The CDR3 runs to 15 residues. The CDR3 DNA is TGTGCCAGCAGCCCTTTAGGGGGCTCCTACAATGGGCAGTACTTC. The encoded protein is CASSPLGGSYNGQYF.

V and J are TRBV29-1 and TRBJ1-2, with D maybe TRBD1 (5 bases). Germline CDR1 SQVTM, CDR2 ANQGSEA. Trimming took off 4 bases at V and 4 bases at J, with 19 bases between the two ends. This CDR3 is 15 amino acids long. CDR3 nucleotides: TGCAGCGTTGGAAGTCGCCCCGGGGGGTCCTATGGCTACACCTTC. This encodes CSVGSRPGGSYGYTF. The complete variable domain, with remaining parts taken from reference TRBV29-1 and TRBJ1-2, reads SAVISQKPSRDICQRGTSLTIQCQVDSQVTMMFWYRQQPGQSLTLIATANQGSEATYESGFVIDKFPISRPNLTFSTLTVSNMSPEDSSIYLCSVGSRPGGSYGYTFGSGTRLTVV.

The rearrangement links TRBV13 to TRBJ2-7, with TRBD1 matching over 7 bases. Germline CDR1 PRHDT, CDR2 FYEKMQ (reference sequence). The V gene end was trimmed by 1 base and the J gene end by 5 bases; junction bases not matched to a gene: 5. The CDR3 spans 14 residues. The DNA of the CDR3 is TGTGCCAGCAGCTTAGAGACAGGGTTCAACGAGCAGTACTTC. Amino acid sequence: CASSLETGFNEQYF. Using reference TRBV13 and TRBJ2-7 for the parts outside the CDR3, the full variable domain is AAGVIQSPRHLIKEKRETATLKCYPIPRHDTVYWYQQGPGQDPQFLISFYEKMQSDKGSIPDRFSAQQFSDYHSELNMSSLELGDSALYFCASSLETGFNEQYFGPGTRLTVT.

The chain links TRBV3-1 to TRBJ2-7; a weak D match, TRBD2 (5 bases). Per germline, CDR1 LGHDT and CDR2 YNNKEL (reference sequence). Trimming left V 1 base short and J 1 base short, with 8 bases between. The CDR3 spans 14 residues. In nucleotides, the CDR3 is TGTGCCAGCAGCCAAGTCCGGGGATCCTACGAGCAGTACTTC. Protein: CASSQVRGSYEQYF.

The V call is TRBV19, the J call TRBJ2-1; D perhaps matches TRBD1 (5 bases). Germline V lookup: CDR1 LNHDA, CDR2 SQIVND (reference sequence). Trimming took 5 bases from V and 3 from J, leaving 14 bases between them. This CDR3 contains 15 residues. CDR3 DNA: TGTGCCAGTAGTGTCTACAGGTCCGGCTACAATGAGCAGTTCTTC. Protein: CASSVYRSGYNEQFF.

This clonotype was seen more than once but under ten times. A read error may account for a junction end that differs from germline. The CDR3 bases are TGTGCCAGCAGCTTAGCCGGGACAGGGGACTACGAGCAGTACTTC. Translation: CASSLAGTGDYEQYF. The genes are TRBV5-1 and TRBJ2-7; 10 bases line up with TRBD1. Germline V gene data show CDR1 as SGHRS and CDR2 as YFSETQ. There are 15 residues in the CDR3.

This clonotype appeared a few times. In DNA, the CDR3 is TGCAGTGCTCCCGGGACAGGTAGCTCCTATAATTCACCCCTCCACTTT. The encoded protein is CSAPGTGSSYNSPLHF. The V and J genes are TRBV20-1 and TRBJ1-6, with 8 positions matching TRBD1. CDR3 length: 16 amino acids. CDR1 DFQATT and CDR2 SNEGSKA come from the germline V gene (reference sequence). Trimming took 5 bases from V and 0 from J; bases not matched to a gene: 6.

This chain links TRBV27 with TRBJ2-7; TRBD1 is a possible D gene (6 bases). Germline V CDR1 and CDR2: MNHEY, SMNVEV (reference sequence). V lost 3 bases and J 3 bases, leaving 12 bases between the germline ends. The CDR3 sequence is 14 residues long. The CDR3 nucleotides read TGTGCCAGCAGTTTTGTGGACAGAGGCTACGAGCAGTACTTC. Its protein is CASSFVDRGYEQYF.

J is TRBJ2-7 and V is TRBV12-3 or TRBV12-4; 7 bases match TRBD1. The CDR3 consists of 16 residues. The V segment lost 6 bases and the J segment 0 bases; nucleotides outside the gene matches: 11. The CDR3 DNA is TGTGCCAGCAGCCTACGGGACAGCCCTTTCTCCTACGAGCAGTACTTC. Encoded protein: CASSLRDSPFSYEQYF.

This chain uses TRBV6-2 or TRBV6-3 with TRBJ2-1, with D perhaps TRBD2 (5 bases). Looked up from germline, CDR1 is MNHEY and CDR2 is SVGEGT. This CDR3 contains 15 residues. Trimming left V 6 bases short and J 2 bases short, with 14 bases between. The chain's CDR3 is CASSPAGVPYNEQFF. The CDR3 DNA is TGTGCCAGCAGCCCCGCCGGGGTTCCCTACAATGAGCAGTTCTTC.

This clonotype was seen ten or more times. Germline and junction disagree at one end, which may indicate a read error. The J gene is TRBJ2-3, the V gene TRBV25-1, with 9 bases identical to TRBD2. The CDR3 is made up of 15 amino acids. Germline assignment: CDR1 MGHDK and CDR2 SYGVNS. This chain's CDR3 is CASSPRLAGTDTQYF. CDR3 DNA: TGCGCCAGCAGCCCTAGACTAGCGGGCACAGATACGCAGTATTTT. Combining the CDR3 with reference TRBV25-1 and TRBJ2-3 gives the whole variable domain EADIYQTPRYLVIGTGKKITLECSQTMGHDKMYWYQQDPGMELHLIHYSYGVNSTEKGDLSSESTVSRIRTEHFPLTLESARPSHTSQYLCASSPRLAGTDTQYFGPGTRLTVL.